Shown below are 19 T cell receptor beta chains from a single sample sequenced in a study of cytomegalovirus exposure and HLA in healthy donors. PCR was performed using 60 Vbeta and 13 Jbeta primers. The data were produced by immunoSEQ multiplex PCR, yet TCRdb's version contains in-frame clones alone and is incomplete. Counted here are 110,000 to 150,000 clones, 77% occurring once; the ten biggest clones make up around 3.7%. Material: PBMCs. Source of these receptors: a male donor in good health and CMV-seronegative.

This chain connects TRBV7-9 to TRBJ2-1, with D maybe TRBD2 (5 bases). Germline CDR1 is SEHNR and CDR2 is FQNEAQ (reference sequence). The CDR3 covers 16 residues. Trimming took off 5 bases at V and 8 bases at J, with 22 bases between the two ends. The CDR3 is CASSPGLVRLEYEQFF. For the CDR3, the DNA is TGTGCCAGCAGCCCCGGACTCGTTCGGTTGGAATATGAGCAGTTCTTC.

This chain connects TRBV27 to TRBJ2-7, with D perhaps matching TRBD1 (7 bases). This CDR3 has 12 amino acids. Germline V gene data show CDR1 as MNHEY and CDR2 as SMNVEV (reference sequence). Trimming pared 5 bases from V and 6 bases from J, leaving 11 bases between. The CDR3 protein is CASSGGGLEQYF. In nucleotides, the CDR3 is TGTGCCAGCAGTGGAGGGGGCCTCGAGCAGTACTTC.

The chain recombines TRBV5-6 with TRBJ2-5; 11 nucleotides align to TRBD1. Germline-derived CDR1 and CDR2 are SGHDT and YYEEEE. Losses at the gene ends were 4 bases for V and 5 bases for J; bases not matched to a gene: 4. The CDR3 is 14 amino acids. For the CDR3, the DNA is TGTGCCAGCAGCATGGGACAGGGGGTGGAGACCCAGTACTTC. This gives the protein CASSMGQGVETQYF. Using reference TRBV5-6 and TRBJ2-5 for the parts outside the CDR3, the full variable domain is DAGVTQSPTHLIKTRGQQVTLRCSPKSGHDTVSWYQQALGQGPQFIFQYYEEEERQRGNFPDRFSGHQFPNYSSELNVNALLLGDSALYLCASSMGQGVETQYFGPGTRLLVL.

As DNA, the CDR3 is TGTGCCAGCAGTGGACAGGGGTTACTTAGCAATCAGCCCCAGCATTTT. Its translation: CASSGQGLLSNQPQHF. The V call is TRBV6-1, the J call TRBJ1-5; 8 bases fit TRBD1. Looked up from germline, CDR1 is MNHNS and CDR2 is SASEGT. This CDR3 is built from 16 residues. V shed 4 bases and J 0 bases; nucleotides not matched to a gene: 5.

The chain's CDR3 is CASSPRGPRTGLFAGELFF. The CDR3 nucleotides read TGTGCCAGCTCACCACGGGGCCCCCGGACAGGGCTCTTTGCCGGGGAGCTGTTTTTT. The rearrangement links TRBV18 to TRBJ2-2; 8 nucleotides match TRBD1. CDR1 KGHSH and CDR2 LQKENI come from the germline V gene. The length of the CDR3 is 19 residues. V was clipped by 1 base and J by 6 bases; unmatched bases: 16.

The chain uses TRBV7-2 and TRBJ1-2; possibly TRBD1 for D (5 bases). Germline lookup yields CDR1 SGHTA and CDR2 FQGNSA. There are 14 residues in the CDR3. Trimming took off 3 bases at V and 0 bases at J, with 8 bases between the two ends. This CDR3 is CASSFDRANYGYTF. CDR3 DNA sequence: TGTGCCAGCAGCTTCGACAGAGCTAACTATGGCTACACCTTC. The full variable domain, its missing parts supplied by reference TRBV7-2 and TRBJ1-2, is GAGVSQSPSNKVTEKGKDVELRCDPISGHTALYWYRQSLGQGLEFLIYFQGNSAPDKSGLPSDRFSAERTGGSVSTLTIQRTQQEDSAVYLCASSFDRANYGYTFGSGTRLTVV.

The gene calls are TRBV18 and TRBJ1-2; 7 positions agree with TRBD1. The V segment lost 2 bases and the J segment 4 bases; nucleotides outside the gene matches: 1. The CDR3 is 13 amino acids. Per germline, CDR1 KGHSH and CDR2 LQKENI. The chain's CDR3 is CASSPWDSYGYTF. The CDR3 DNA reads TGTGCCAGCTCACCATGGGACAGCTATGGCTACACCTTC.

The genes are TRBV27 and TRBJ1-5; D may be TRBD1 (6 bases). Germline V gene lookup returns CDR1 MNHEY and CDR2 SMNVEV (reference sequence). This CDR3 is built from 17 residues. Trimming took 6 bases from V and 2 from J, leaving 20 bases between them. CDR3 in amino acids: CASRRNLGQLGNQPQHF. The CDR3 DNA reads TGTGCCAGCAGGCGAAACCTTGGACAGTTGGGCAATCAGCCCCAGCATTTT.

This clone appeared once. This chain joins TRBV5-1 and TRBJ2-3, with D maybe TRBD2 (6 bases). CDR1 is SGHRS, CDR2 YFSETQ, per germline. V was clipped by 3 bases and J by 0 bases, with 8 bases between them. This CDR3 contains 14 residues. CDR3 sequence reads: CASSSGDSTDTQYF. For the CDR3, the DNA is TGCGCCAGCAGCTCGGGGGATAGCACAGATACGCAGTATTTT.

V gene TRBV27 combines with J gene TRBJ2-2; D ambiguous. Germline CDR1 reads MNHEY; CDR2 reads SMNVEV (reference sequence). This CDR3 spans 12 amino acids. V dropped 5 bases and J dropped 6 bases, with 7 bases sitting between them. CDR3: CASSRLPGELFF. The CDR3 DNA sequence: TGTGCCAGCAGTCGGTTGCCCGGGGAGCTGTTTTTT.

The chain uses TRBV5-1 and TRBJ1-2; D gene ambiguous. Trimming pared 0 bases from V and 1 base from J, leaving 7 bases between. The CDR3 runs to 14 residues. CDR1 and CDR2 (germline): SGHRS, YFSETQ. The CDR3 coding sequence is TGCGCCAGCAGCTTGGTGACAAATAACTATGGCTACACCTTC. Protein: CASSLVTNNYGYTF.

This clone was detected only a few times. The rearrangement uses TRBV2 and TRBJ2-2; TRBD1 agrees at 12 bases. V gave up 4 bases and J gave up 2 bases; unmatched junction bases: 2. This CDR3 is built from 16 residues. Germline V CDR1 and CDR2: SNHLY, FYNNEI. The CDR3, as DNA: TGTGCCAGCAGTGGTGGGACAGGGGGCAACACCGGGGAGCTGTTTTTT. Protein: CASSGGTGGNTGELFF.

In regard to this clone: Within the sample, other DNA sequences also encode this same CDR3. The chain couples TRBV11-2 to TRBJ1-1; tentatively, D is TRBD1 (5 bases). Trimming left V 1 base short and J 1 base short, with 7 bases between. The germline V gene has CDR1 SGHAT and CDR2 FQNNGV. The CDR3 sequence is 14 residues long. The CDR3 is CASSLGQGNTEAFF. Here the CDR3 DNA reads TGTGCCAGCAGCTTAGGTCAGGGGAACACTGAAGCTTTCTTT.

The CDR3 region is CASSLGGTGEQFF. DNA of the CDR3: TGTGCCAGCAGCTTAGGGGGGACAGGTGAGCAGTTCTTC. V and J are TRBV7-2 and TRBJ2-1, with TRBD1 matching 8 bases. The CDR3 loop spans 13 amino acids. The V gene end was trimmed by 1 base and the J gene end by 9 bases; junction bases not matched to a gene: 2. Looked up from germline, CDR1 is SGHTA and CDR2 is FQGNSA. Supplemented by reference TRBV7-2 and TRBJ2-1, the full variable domain reads GAGVSQSPSNKVTEKGKDVELRCDPISGHTALYWYRQSLGQGLEFLIYFQGNSAPDKSGLPSDRFSAERTGGSVSTLTIQRTQQEDSAVYLCASSLGGTGEQFFGPGTRLTVL.

This clone was detected only a few times. The V call is TRBV7-2, the J call TRBJ2-7; the D is unclear. Trimming pared 3 bases from V and 0 bases from J, leaving 12 bases between. The germline V gene encodes CDR1 SGHTA and CDR2 FQGNSA. The CDR3 is made up of 15 amino acids. DNA for the CDR3: TGTGCCAGCAGCTTTCTCGGAGCCGTCTCCTACGAGCAGTACTTC. It is translated as CASSFLGAVSYEQYF.

V and J are TRBV7-8 and TRBJ1-5; 8 positions match TRBD1. The CDR3 has 14 amino acids. CDR1 and CDR2 (germline): SGHVS, FQNEAQ. The junction had 4 bases not matched to a gene; V was cut back by 3 bases and J by 6 bases. This CDR3 is CASSFGQGGQPQHF. The CDR3 DNA follows: TGTGCCAGCAGCTTCGGACAGGGCGGTCAGCCCCAGCATTTT.

The rearrangement uses TRBV5-1 and TRBJ1-6, with 9 bases lining up with TRBD1. The CDR3 extends over 16 amino acids. With 4 bases clipped from V and 8 bases from J, the junction kept 10 bases outside the gene matches. The germline V gene has CDR1 SGHRS and CDR2 YFSETQ. Here the CDR3 DNA reads TGCGCCAGCAGCCGTGATCCGGGACAGGGTCATTCACCCCTCCACTTT. Amino acids: CASSRDPGQGHSPLHF.

The chain recombines TRBV4-1 with TRBJ2-5; D is undetermined. The germline V gene has CDR1 MGHRA and CDR2 YSYEKL. V was pared by 5 bases and J by 2 bases, with 12 bases between. CDR3 length equals 14 residues. CDR3 nucleotide sequence: TGCGCCAGCAGCTCCAGGCGTCGTCAAGAGACCCAGTACTTC. Translation: CASSSRRRQETQYF.

This chain uses TRBV5-1 with TRBJ2-7; 7 bases map to TRBD1. This CDR3 spans 13 amino acids. CDR1 is SGHRS and CDR2 is YFSETQ in the germline V gene. V dropped 4 bases and J dropped 5; count of bases not matched to a gene: 6. CDR3 DNA sequence: TGCGCCAGCAGCCCGGAGGACAGGAACGAGCAGTACTTC. It is translated as CASSPEDRNEQYF.